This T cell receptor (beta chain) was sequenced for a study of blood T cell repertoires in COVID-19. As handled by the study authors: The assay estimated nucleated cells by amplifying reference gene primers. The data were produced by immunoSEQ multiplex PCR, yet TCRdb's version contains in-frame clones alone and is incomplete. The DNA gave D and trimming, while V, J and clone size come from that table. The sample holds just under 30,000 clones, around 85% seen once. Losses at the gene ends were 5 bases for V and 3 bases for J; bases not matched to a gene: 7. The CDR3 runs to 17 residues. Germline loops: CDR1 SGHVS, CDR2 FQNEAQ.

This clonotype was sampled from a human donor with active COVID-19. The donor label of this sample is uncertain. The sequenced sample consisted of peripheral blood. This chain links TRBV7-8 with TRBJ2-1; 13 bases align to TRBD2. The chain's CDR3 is CASSPRLAGGLYNEQFF. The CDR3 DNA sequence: TGTGCCAGCAGCCCCCGACTAGCGGGGGGCCTCTACAATGAGCAGTTCTTC.